One and the same sample provided the 26 T cell receptor beta chains below, sequenced in a study of blood T cell repertoires in COVID-19. Assay used: immunoSEQ multiplex PCR; TCRdb lists only in-frame clones, some missing. The repertoire consists of more than 200,000 clones, with about 84% occurring once and the leading ten covering under 2%. Specimen: PBMCs or T cells enriched from blood (not recorded which). Receptor source: a man in his fifties or sixties who had recovered from COVID-19.

The V gene is TRBV5-1, the J gene TRBJ1-2; 7 bases are a match to TRBD1. There are 14 residues in the CDR3. The germline V gene has CDR1 SGHRS and CDR2 YFSETQ. Losses at the gene ends were 4 bases for V and 5 bases for J; bases not matched to a gene: 8. The CDR3 region has the DNA TGCGCCAGCAGCCGTGCCGGGACAGCTTATGGCTACACCTTC. Its translation: CASSRAGTAYGYTF.

The chain combines TRBV12-3 or TRBV12-4 with TRBJ1-2; D uncertain. The CDR3 contains 12 residues. Trimming removed 4 bases from V and 4 bases from J, with 7 bases in between. In nucleotides, the CDR3 is TGTGCCAGCAGTTACCAGTTCTATGGCTACACCTTC. It specifies CASSYQFYGYTF.

The CDR3 DNA reads TGTGCCAGCTCAGTTGGGGCAGATTCCTCACCCCTCCACTTT. It translates to CASSVGADSSPLHF. The chain combines TRBV18 with TRBJ1-6, with D perhaps TRBD1 (5 bases). Germline V gene data show CDR1 as KGHSH and CDR2 as LQKENI. The V gene lost 5 bases and the J gene lost 10 bases, with 15 bases spanning the gap. The CDR3 runs to 14 residues.

This clone was detected a few times. The chain joins TRBV14 to TRBJ1-1, with D perhaps matching TRBD1 (6 bases). This CDR3 is 14 amino acids long. Per the germline V gene, CDR1 is SGHDN and CDR2 is FVKESK. Trimming removed 5 bases at V and 4 bases at J, with 14 bases between. This CDR3 is CASSEGQLATEAFF. CDR3 sequence (DNA): TGTGCCAGCAGCGAAGGACAGCTCGCCACTGAAGCTTTCTTT.

This chain connects TRBV24-1 to TRBJ1-5, with D possibly being TRBD1 (5 bases). Germline V lookup: CDR1 KGHDR, CDR2 SFDVKD. The CDR3 runs 18 residues. Trimming cost V 0 bases and J 2 bases, with 16 bases left between them. This CDR3 is CATSDLRWQGIGNQPQHF. The CDR3 DNA is TGTGCCACCAGTGATTTGCGGTGGCAGGGAATAGGCAATCAGCCCCAGCATTTT.

This chain connects TRBV12-3 or TRBV12-4 to TRBJ1-2; tentatively, D is TRBD1 (5 bases). This CDR3 comprises 13 residues. Between the trimmed V and J ends, which lost 6 bases and 3 bases, there was a span of 11 bases. CDR3 in amino acids: CASRRDSDYGYTF. The CDR3 DNA sequence: TGTGCCAGCAGACGCGACAGTGACTATGGCTACACCTTC.

This chain links TRBV12-5 with TRBJ1-4; TRBD1 matches 9 bases. J was trimmed by 7 bases and V by 6 bases; bases with no gene match: 6. CDR3 length: 14 amino acids. Germline loops: CDR1 LGHNT, CDR2 FRNRAP. CDR3 loop: CASGRDRVGEKLFF. The CDR3 DNA sequence: TGTGCTAGTGGCCGGGACAGGGTTGGTGAAAAACTGTTTTTT.

The chain links TRBV9 to TRBJ2-3; 10 nucleotides line up with TRBD2. This CDR3 region has 17 residues. The trim removed 4 bases at V and 2 bases at J, leaving 10 bases unmatched. CDR1 is SGDLS and CDR2 is YYNGEE in the germline V gene. The DNA for the CDR3 is TGTGCCAGCAGCCGCGGGCTAGCGGGGGTTGTCACAGATACGCAGTATTTT. Amino acid sequence: CASSRGLAGVVTDTQYF.

This clone was picked up one time. The V and J genes are TRBV19 and TRBJ1-1; 7 positions match TRBD1. Per germline, CDR1 LNHDA and CDR2 SQIVND (reference sequence). The CDR3 contains 14 residues. Trimming took 5 bases from V and 10 from J; bases not matched to a gene: 13. CDR3 amino acids: CASSPVTGARSAFF. Written as DNA, the CDR3 is TGTGCCAGTAGTCCCGTAACAGGGGCTAGGTCAGCTTTCTTT. Combining the CDR3 with reference TRBV19 and TRBJ1-1 gives the whole variable domain DGGITQSPKYLFRKEGQNVTLSCEQNLNHDAMYWYRQDPGQGLRLIYYSQIVNDFQKGDIAEGYSVSREKKESFPLTVTSAQKNPTAFYLCASSPVTGARSAFFGQGTRLTVV.

The gene calls are TRBV6-5 and TRBJ2-5; TRBD2 matches at 8 bases. Trimming removed 7 bases from V and 3 bases from J; junction bases left unmatched: 10. CDR1 and CDR2 from the germline V gene are MNHEY and SVGAGI. The CDR3 loop spans 15 amino acids. CDR3 in amino acids: CASNVFPGLEETQYF. CDR3 in DNA: TGTGCCAGCAATGTGTTTCCGGGACTAGAAGAGACCCAGTACTTC.

This clone occurred a few times. V is TRBV18 and J is TRBJ1-2, with 8 bases that match TRBD1. Germline trimming cut 3 bases from V and 3 bases from J; bases unmatched to any gene: 9. The CDR3 length is 16 residues. Germline loops: CDR1 KGHSH, CDR2 LQKENI. CDR3 coding DNA: TGTGCCAGCTCACCTCTCCGGGACAGGCAGTACTATGGCTACACCTTC. As protein: CASSPLRDRQYYGYTF.

This chain connects TRBV3-1 (or the pseudogene TRBV3-2) to TRBJ1-4, with D maybe TRBD1 (5 bases). There are 13 residues in the CDR3. Per the germline V gene, CDR1 is LGHDT and CDR2 is YNNKEL (reference sequence). Trimming removed 1 base from V and 14 bases from J, with 14 bases in between. This chain's CDR3 is CASSQGGASWLFF. Here the CDR3 DNA reads TGTGCCAGCAGCCAAGGTGGGGCCAGTTGGCTGTTTTTT.

The chain has TRBV5-1 and TRBJ1-1; 8 nucleotides line up with TRBD1. Unmatched junction bases numbered 9, after V lost 2 bases and J lost 6 bases. CDR1 SGHRS and CDR2 YFSETQ come from the germline V gene. CDR3 length equals 15 residues. CDR3 bases: TGCGCCAGCAGCTTCCACGACAGGGGCTGGCCTGAAGCTTTCTTT. It specifies CASSFHDRGWPEAFF.

The chain recombines TRBV19 with TRBJ1-1; 7 nucleotides align to TRBD1. The length of the CDR3 is 17 residues. J lost 1 base, V lost 6 bases, and 14 bases had no gene match. CDR1 LNHDA and CDR2 SQIVND come from the germline V gene (reference sequence). The CDR3 spells CASRATTGWAQNTEAFF. The CDR3 nucleotides read TGTGCCAGTAGAGCTACGACAGGGTGGGCCCAGAACACTGAAGCTTTCTTT. The whole variable domain, remainder taken from reference TRBV19 and TRBJ1-1, is DGGITQSPKYLFRKEGQNVTLSCEQNLNHDAMYWYRQDPGQGLRLIYYSQIVNDFQKGDIAEGYSVSREKKESFPLTVTSAQKNPTAFYLCASRATTGWAQNTEAFFGQGTRLTVV.

The chain is built from TRBV29-1 and TRBJ2-5; 8 nucleotides agree with TRBD1. Germline loops: CDR1 SQVTM, CDR2 ANQGSEA. The J segment lost 0 bases and the V segment lost 3 bases, leaving 6 bases of the junction unmatched. There are 15 residues in the CDR3. CDR3 nucleotide sequence: TGCAGCGTTGAGATTGGACAGGGCTACCAAGAGACCCAGTACTTC. This encodes CSVEIGQGYQETQYF. The complete variable domain, with remaining parts taken from reference TRBV29-1 and TRBJ2-5, reads SAVISQKPSRDICQRGTSLTIQCQVDSQVTMMFWYRQQPGQSLTLIATANQGSEATYESGFVIDKFPISRPNLTFSTLTVSNMSPEDSSIYLCSVEIGQGYQETQYFGPGTRLLVL.

This sequence joins TRBV3-1 (or the pseudogene TRBV3-2) and TRBJ1-3; no definite D call. Per the germline V gene, CDR1 is LGHDT and CDR2 is YNNKEL (reference sequence). This CDR3 contains 17 residues. Trimming took off 1 base at V and 2 bases at J, with 15 bases between the two ends. CDR3 in amino acids: CASSQGEAAWTGNTIYF. DNA for the CDR3: TGTGCCAGCAGCCAAGGCGAGGCAGCCTGGACTGGAAACACCATATATTTT.

The rearrangement links TRBV7-2 to TRBJ2-3, with TRBD2 matching 9 bases. CDR1 SGHTA and CDR2 FQGNSA come from the germline V gene. Trimming removed 1 base from V and 4 bases from J; junction bases left unmatched: 6. The CDR3 has 16 amino acids. This CDR3 reads CASSLGGLAIADTQYF. In DNA form, the CDR3 reads TGTGCCAGCAGCTTAGGAGGACTAGCGATCGCAGATACGCAGTATTTT.

The rearrangement links TRBV5-1 to TRBJ2-1, with a possible D match to TRBD1 (5 bases). This CDR3 is built from 14 residues. The V end lost 0 bases, the J end lost 9 bases, and 13 bases lay between the germline ends. Germline V lookup: CDR1 SGHRS, CDR2 YFSETQ. CDR3 sequence reads: CASSLVAGKGEQFF. The CDR3 DNA sequence: TGCGCCAGCAGCTTGGTCGCAGGGAAAGGTGAGCAGTTCTTC. Filled out from reference TRBV5-1 and TRBJ2-1, the complete variable domain reads KAGVTQTPRYLIKTRGQQVTLSCSPISGHRSVSWYQQTPGQGLQFLFEYFSETQRNKGNFPGRFSGRQFSNSRSEMNVSTLELGDSALYLCASSLVAGKGEQFFGPGTRLTVL.

This clone was detected once. This sample also contains other DNA sequences that code for the same CDR3. The CDR3 sequence is CASSRQGVGYTF. DNA of the CDR3: TGTGCCAGTAGTCGGCAGGGTGTTGGCTACACCTTC. This chain uses TRBV19 with TRBJ1-2, with D perhaps TRBD1 (5 bases). Germline V gene sequence: CDR1 LNHDA, CDR2 SQIVND (reference sequence). The V end was cut by 5 bases, the J end by 7 bases, with 11 bases between. This CDR3 contains 12 residues.

V usage is TRBV6-5 and J usage is TRBJ1-2; TRBD1 aligns across 9 bases. CDR3 length: 14 residues. CDR1 and CDR2 from the germline V gene are MNHEY and SVGAGI. V shed 6 bases and J 5 bases; nucleotides not matched to a gene: 7. The CDR3 nucleotides read TGTGCCAGCAGAAACCGGGACAGGGTTTATGGCTACACCTTC. Its protein is CASRNRDRVYGYTF.

In its sample, this clone was seen a few times. This chain links TRBV7-6 with TRBJ2-6; TRBD1 matches at 7 bases. The CDR3 has 20 residues. V shed 5 bases and J 0 bases; nucleotides not matched to a gene: 16. Looked up from germline, CDR1 is SGHVS and CDR2 is FNYEAQ. The CDR3 here is CASSPPPWDSLSSGANVLTF. The DNA for the CDR3 is TGTGCCAGCAGCCCGCCTCCTTGGGACAGCCTATCCTCTGGGGCCAACGTCCTGACTTTC.

The chain recombines TRBV11-1 with TRBJ2-7, with 10 bases fitting TRBD1. CDR3 size: 13 residues. The V gene end was trimmed by 4 bases and the J gene end by 3 bases; junction bases not matched to a gene: 0. CDR1 and CDR2 from the germline V gene are SGHAT and FQDESV (reference sequence). In nucleotides, the CDR3 is TGTGCCAGCAGCTGGGACAGGGGCTACGAGCAGTACTTC. Protein: CASSWDRGYEQYF.

The genes are TRBV18 and TRBJ2-7; the match to TRBD1 covers 7 bases. Germline V gene sequence: CDR1 KGHSH, CDR2 LQKENI. The CDR3 runs to 16 residues. The J segment lost 1 base and the V segment lost 3 bases, leaving 9 bases of the junction unmatched. CDR3 sequence (DNA): TGTGCCAGCTCACCCCCGCCGGGACAGTCTTCCTACGAGCAGTACTTC. It is translated as CASSPPPGQSSYEQYF.

The V call is TRBV6-5, the J call TRBJ1-3; D unresolved. V dropped 6 bases and J dropped 7 bases, with 10 bases sitting between them. The CDR3 has 12 residues. The germline V gene encodes CDR1 MNHEY and CDR2 SVGAGI. The CDR3 DNA follows: TGTGCCAGCAGGAGGGTACCGAACACCATATATTTT. As protein: CASRRVPNTIYF.

This clone was observed a handful of times. The rearrangement links TRBV13 to TRBJ2-2; 9 bases are a match to TRBD1. Trimming removed 7 bases from V and 3 bases from J; junction bases left unmatched: 0. The CDR3 totals 13 residues. Germline CDR1 PRHDT, CDR2 FYEKMQ (reference sequence). CDR3 in amino acids: CASNRGHTGELFF. In DNA form, the CDR3 reads TGTGCCAGCAACAGGGGGCACACCGGGGAGCTGTTTTTT.

J is TRBJ1-1 and V is TRBV5-1; 7 bases agree with TRBD1. The CDR3 is 18 amino acids. Germline CDR1 and CDR2: SGHRS and YFSETQ. V lost 4 bases, J lost 0 bases, and 15 bases stayed unmatched. The CDR3 DNA sequence: TGCGCCAGCAGCCGGACGACAGGGCCATCCACAATGAACACTGAAGCTTTCTTT. It translates to CASSRTTGPSTMNTEAFF.